This record looks at one T cell receptor (beta chain) sequence and its context. Its antigen has not been determined. It has no much larger one-base neighbor in the sample; base qualities were not kept. Peripheral blood CD8+ and CD4+ T cells from healthy donors, Susac syndrome patients and multiple sclerosis patients were profiled using high-throughput TCR beta sequencing. The multiple sclerosis controls were treatment-naive patients who had stable or active relapsing-remitting disease and met the revised McDonald criteria. CD8+ TEMRA cells were enriched by FACS, while bulk CD8+ and CD4+ T cells were purified by magnetic negative isolation. Blood was collected in EDTA tubes and processed within 24 hours, with PBMCs isolated through density gradient centrifugation. PBMCs intended for TCR sequencing were cryopreserved in liquid nitrogen and were subsequently thawed in a 37 degrees C water bath. The sorted or isolated CD4+, CD8+ and CD8+ TEMRA cells reached a purity of at least 90%.

RNA was extracted using the RNeasy kit, and about 0.45 to 1 microgram was reverse transcribed with random hexamers. The immunoSEQ multiplex PCR assay, which covers 54 Vbeta and 13 Jbeta segments, was used to amplify TCR beta CDR3 regions. PCR amplification bias was corrected by using a synthetic template baseline for primer optimization and computational correction. For the original study's pipeline: Only productive sequences were kept, with reads annotated to V, D and J genes according to IMGT and analyzed in immunoSEQ Analyzer. Clonality was calculated as one minus the Shannon entropy normalized by log2 of the number of productive unique sequences. For each patient and control, public and private clones were evaluated among the 100 most prevalent clones. Clones were defined as Susac-specific when absent from the healthy and MS cohorts, from about 1,100 published viral clones and from other ImmuneACCESS disease sequences. Using fastp trimming at Q25 and MiXCR clonotype assembly, TCRdb reanalyzed the public sequencing data and kept in-frame beta chains. Rows merge per CDR3 protein into single entries with the most common DNA and genes. TCRdb's processing, not the authors' own work, is the source of the V and J calls. In all, the sample holds about 400,000 distinct CDR3 sequences, and approximately 85% of those were seen once. The top ten clones comprise under 0.15% of the sample.

CDR3 length: 15 amino acids, cysteine to phenylalanine. Only CDR3 DNA is held: 45 bases, read in frame from base 1. According to the germline V gene (reference sequence), CDR1 reads LNHDA and CDR2 reads SQIVND. Trimming removed 5 bases from V and 2 bases from J; the gene matches leave 3 bases unexplained. This entry is derived from a study of CD8 T cells in Susac syndrome (dated by TCRdb to about 2019). With respect to the entire study: Whether CD8+ T cell activation and differentiation in Susac syndrome was antigen driven was tested using repertoire sequencing. The clonality of the CD8+ T cell repertoire was compared across about 12 healthy donors, around 14 Susac syndrome patients and under 17 multiple sclerosis patients.

Study-level results and caveats: The number of individuals in the TCR sequencing and HLA analysis was recognized as being relatively small.

This clonotype originated in a human donor with multiple sclerosis. This chain joins TRBV19 to TRBJ2-3; 11 bases in the middle match TRBD2. Sequenced material: CD8+ T cells from PBMCs. The CDR3 in this case is CASSAGLADTDTQYF. The nucleotides are TGTGCCAGTAGTGCGGGACTAGCGGACACAGATACGCAGTATTTT. Reference TRBV19 and TRBJ2-3 proteins supply the regions before and after the CDR3; the full variable domain is: DGGITQSPKYLFRKEGQNVTLSCEQNLNHDAMYWYRQDPGQGLRLIYYSQIVNDFQKGDIAEGYSVSREKKESFPLTVTSAQKNPTAFYLCASSAGLADTDTQYFGPGTRLTVL.